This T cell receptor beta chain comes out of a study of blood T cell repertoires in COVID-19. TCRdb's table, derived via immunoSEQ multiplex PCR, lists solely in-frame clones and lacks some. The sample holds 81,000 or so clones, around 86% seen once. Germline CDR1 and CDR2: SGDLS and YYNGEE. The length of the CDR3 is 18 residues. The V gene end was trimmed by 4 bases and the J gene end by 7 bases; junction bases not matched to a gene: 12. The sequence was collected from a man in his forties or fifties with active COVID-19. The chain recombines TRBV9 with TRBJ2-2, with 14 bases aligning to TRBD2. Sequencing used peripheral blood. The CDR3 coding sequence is TGTGCCAGCAGCACCCGACTAGCGGGAGGGCCTAGGGGCGGGGAGCTGTTTTTT. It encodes CASSTRLAGGPRGGELFF.